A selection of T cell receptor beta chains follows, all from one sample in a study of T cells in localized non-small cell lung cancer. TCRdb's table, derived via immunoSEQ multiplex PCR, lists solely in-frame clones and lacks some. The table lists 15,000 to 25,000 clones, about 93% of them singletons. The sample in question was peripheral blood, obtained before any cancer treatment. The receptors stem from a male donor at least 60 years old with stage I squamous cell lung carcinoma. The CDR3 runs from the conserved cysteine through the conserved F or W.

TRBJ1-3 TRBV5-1 CASSETGDSGNTIYF
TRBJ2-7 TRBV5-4 CASSLGSGGKARQYF
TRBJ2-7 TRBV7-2 CASSSDLGGKQYF
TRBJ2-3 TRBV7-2 CASSLTSGIQDTQYF
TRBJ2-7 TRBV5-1 CASSLGVSYEQYF
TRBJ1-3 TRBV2 CASSPPGASGNTIYF
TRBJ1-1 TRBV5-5 CASSPTTGEDRAFF
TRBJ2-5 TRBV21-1 CASSSPGHQPSAETQYF
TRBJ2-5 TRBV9 CASSVGGSQQETQYF
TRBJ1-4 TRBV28 CASSLGVGGMNEKLFF
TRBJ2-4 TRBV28 CASSPPQAGAKNIQYF
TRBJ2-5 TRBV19 CASRTRGGEETQYF
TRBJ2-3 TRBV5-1 CASSPGRFPSTDTQYF
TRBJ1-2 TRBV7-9 CASSLEGAFYGYTF
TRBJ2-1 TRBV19 CASWDRYNEQFF
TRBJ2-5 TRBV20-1 CSAQQETQYF
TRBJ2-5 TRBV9 CASSARQGETQYF
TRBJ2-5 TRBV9 CASSVVGQGQETQYF
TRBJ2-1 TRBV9 CASSVGGARNEQFF
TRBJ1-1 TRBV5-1 CASSLAAVGEAFF
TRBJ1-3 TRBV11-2 CASSFVRDPGNTIYF
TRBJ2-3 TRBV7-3 CASSLTFLATDTQYF
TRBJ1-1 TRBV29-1 CSVVGQGMGTEAFF
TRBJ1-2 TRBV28 CASSDGGINYGYTF
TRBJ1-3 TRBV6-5 CASSYAVQMGNTIYF
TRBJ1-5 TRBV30 CAWSVSGGNQPQHF
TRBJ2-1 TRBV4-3 CASSHATDRRGLPNEQFF
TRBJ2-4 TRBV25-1 CASSGTKNIQYF
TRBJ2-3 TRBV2 CASARESTDTQYF
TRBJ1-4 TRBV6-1 CASVGRSTNEKLFF
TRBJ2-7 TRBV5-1 CASSARTDSYEQYF
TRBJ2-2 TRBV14 CASSQDWGTGELFF
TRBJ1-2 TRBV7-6 CASSPRQGSYGYTF
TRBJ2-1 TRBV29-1 CSVDASPKSSYNEQFF
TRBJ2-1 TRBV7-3 CASSLGHNNEQFF
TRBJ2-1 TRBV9 CASGGRSENYNEQFF
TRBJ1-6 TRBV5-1 CASSLMDRGSSYNSPLHF
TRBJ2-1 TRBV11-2 CASSIYSGGNFNEQFF
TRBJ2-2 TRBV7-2 CASSLGQNTGELFF
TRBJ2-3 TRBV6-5 CASSYSGTGGPDTQYF